These 8 T cell receptor beta chains were sequenced from one sample in a study of cytomegalovirus exposure and HLA in healthy donors. Using immunoSEQ multiplex PCR, the repertoire was profiled, and TCRdb retains in-frame clones only, with some absent. The table has about 170,000 clones, roughly nine tenths seen once. The sequencing sample was made of PBMCs. The origin of the receptors is a woman aged 25 to 39 in good health and CMV-seronegative.

CDR3 region: CASSPPTRDYEQYF. CDR3 nucleotides: TGTGCCAGCTCACCACCTACAAGGGACTACGAGCAGTACTTC. The rearrangement joins TRBV18 to TRBJ2-7; unclear D gene. The CDR3 has 14 amino acids. The germline CDR1 and CDR2 sequences are KGHSH and LQKENI. V was clipped by 0 bases and J by 3 bases, with 9 bases between them. The complete variable domain, with remaining parts taken from reference TRBV18 and TRBJ2-7, reads NAGVMQNPRHLVRRRGQEARLRCSPMKGHSHVYWYRQLPEEGLKFMVYLQKENIIDESGMPKERFSAEFPKEGPSILRIQQVVRGDSAAYFCASSPPTRDYEQYFGPGTRLTVT.

The CDR3 DNA reads TGTGCCAGCAGCTTGATAGCGGGCCCGAACAATGAGCAGTTCTTC. It codes for CASSLIAGPNNEQFF. J is TRBJ2-1 and V is TRBV5-4, with TRBD2 matching over 7 bases. Germline CDR1 reads SGHNT; CDR2 reads YYREEE (reference sequence). The CDR3 has 15 amino acids. With 1 base clipped from V and 5 bases from J, the junction kept 6 bases outside the gene matches. The complete variable domain, with remaining parts taken from reference TRBV5-4 and TRBJ2-1, reads ETGVTQSPTHLIKTRGQQVTLRCSSQSGHNTVSWYQQALGQGPQFIFQYYREEENGRGNFPPRFSGLQFPNYSSELNVNALELDDSALYLCASSLIAGPNNEQFFGPGTRLTVL.

This clone was observed a few times. The V gene is TRBV11-2, the J gene TRBJ2-1; 11 bases map to TRBD2. Germline trimming cut 4 bases from V and 6 bases from J; bases unmatched to any gene: 8. Germline V gene lookup returns CDR1 SGHAT and CDR2 FQNNGV. The CDR3 sequence is 16 residues long. CDR3 in DNA: TGTGCCAGCAGCTCCTTAGCGGGAGGGCCTTTCAATGAGCAGTTCTTC. Protein: CASSSLAGGPFNEQFF.

The chain employs TRBV4-1 and TRBJ2-7, with a weak D call TRBD1 (5 bases). The CDR3 has 16 residues. The V end lost 0 bases, the J end lost 3 bases, and 15 bases lay between the germline ends. Germline V CDR1 and CDR2: MGHRA, YSYEKL. DNA for the CDR3: TGCGCCAGCAGCCAAGATAATGGCCAGGGAAACTACGAGCAGTACTTC. Translating gives CASSQDNGQGNYEQYF.

The chain employs TRBV27 and TRBJ2-1, with 9 nucleotides matching TRBD2. Trimming removed 3 bases from V and 4 bases from J; junction bases left unmatched: 4. Per germline, CDR1 MNHEY and CDR2 SMNVEV (reference sequence). The CDR3 totals 15 residues. CDR3 in amino acids: CASSFSGSKYNEQFF. The CDR3 bases are TGTGCCAGCAGTTTTAGCGGGAGCAAATACAATGAGCAGTTCTTC.

The genes are TRBV7-3 and TRBJ2-3, with TRBD2 matching over 12 bases. The CDR3 runs to 13 residues. In germline, CDR1 is SGHTA, CDR2 FQGTGA. V shed 11 bases, J shed 6 bases, and the junction held 6 bases outside the gene matches. In nucleotides, the CDR3 is TGTGCCTCCCGACTAGCGGGAGAGGATACGCAGTATTTT. The encoded protein is CASRLAGEDTQYF.

The chain couples TRBV18 to TRBJ1-4; the D is unclear. Germline CDR1 KGHSH, CDR2 LQKENI. The V end lost 2 bases, the J end lost 8 bases, and 15 bases lay between the germline ends. The CDR3 runs 15 residues. CDR3 nucleotides: TGTGCCAGCTCACCAGGTCTCGGGGATTGGGAAAAACTGTTTTTT. Translated, it gives CASSPGLGDWEKLFF.

The chain joins TRBV10-3 to TRBJ2-2; D not certain. The germline V gene encodes CDR1 ENHRY and CDR2 SYGVKD. This CDR3 is built from 13 residues. V gave up 3 bases and J gave up 0 bases, with 2 bases separating them. CDR3 nucleotides: TGTGCCATCAGTGACTCGAACACCGGGGAGCTGTTTTTT. Translated, it gives CAISDSNTGELFF.